These 13 T cell receptor beta chains originate from one sample sequenced in a study of blood T cell repertoires in COVID-19. TCRdb's copy holds only in-frame clones and misses some; the assay was immunoSEQ multiplex PCR. Of nearly 65,000 clones in the sample, roughly four fifths were seen once. The specimen was peripheral blood. Source of these receptors: a human donor in a cohort sampled during active COVID-19.

The gene calls are TRBV15 and TRBJ2-7; a weak D match, TRBD1 (6 bases). CDR1 is LNHNV and CDR2 is YYDKDF in the germline V gene (reference sequence). Trimming pared 5 bases from V and 2 bases from J, leaving 7 bases between. CDR3 size: 12 residues. The CDR3, as DNA: TGTGCCACCAGCGGGGACACCTACGAGCAGTACTTC. Protein product: CATSGDTYEQYF.

The sample holds one count of this clone. The rearrangement links TRBV24-1 to TRBJ2-1; D perhaps matches TRBD1 (5 bases). Germline V gene data show CDR1 as KGHDR and CDR2 as SFDVKD. There are 15 residues in the CDR3. The ends were cut back, 4 bases at V and 0 bases at J, with 9 bases in the middle. Here the CDR3 DNA reads TGTGCCACCAGTGAAAGGGGAAGCTCCTACAATGAGCAGTTCTTC. Translating it yields CATSERGSSYNEQFF.

The chain links TRBV19 to TRBJ2-7, with a tentative D call TRBD1 (5 bases). The CDR3 is made up of 14 amino acids. Trimming left V 7 bases short and J 0 bases short, with 13 bases between. Germline V gives CDR1 LNHDA, CDR2 SQIVND (reference sequence). The CDR3 DNA sequence: TGTGCCAGTACCCTGACAGCCAGCTCCTACGAGCAGTACTTC. Translating gives CASTLTASSYEQYF.

This chain links TRBV9 with TRBJ2-1, with D maybe TRBD1 (6 bases). Germline CDR1 is SGDLS and CDR2 is YYNGEE. The V end was cut by 2 bases, the J end by 7 bases, with 10 bases between. The CDR3 sequence is 13 residues long. This CDR3 is CASSVKQGNEQFF. CDR3 coding DNA: TGTGCCAGCAGCGTCAAACAGGGAAATGAGCAGTTCTTC.

The chain joins TRBV28 to TRBJ2-1; 8 nucleotides match TRBD1. V gave up 8 bases and J gave up 6 bases; unmatched junction bases: 9. This CDR3 has 14 amino acids. The V gene's germline CDR1 is MDHEN and CDR2 SYDVKM. CDR3 protein: CASGQGAWSNEQFF. The CDR3 region has the DNA TGTGCCAGCGGGCAGGGGGCTTGGAGCAATGAGCAGTTCTTC. Filled out from reference TRBV28 and TRBJ2-1, the complete variable domain reads DVKVTQSSRYLVKRTGEKVFLECVQDMDHENMFWYRQDPGLGLRLIYFSYDVKMKEKGDIPEGYSVSREKKERFSLILESASTNQTSMYLCASGQGAWSNEQFFGPGTRLTVL.

The rearrangement joins TRBV19 to TRBJ1-2; a weak D match, TRBD1 (6 bases). The germline V gene encodes CDR1 LNHDA and CDR2 SQIVND (reference sequence). V lost 8 bases and J lost 4, with 11 bases in between. This CDR3 has 12 amino acids. The DNA of the CDR3 is TGTGCCAGTCTTCAGGGGACCTATGGCTACACCTTC. Translation: CASLQGTYGYTF.

The J gene is TRBJ1-1, the V gene TRBV6-5; D might be TRBD1 (5 bases). V gave up 2 bases and J gave up 2 bases, with 12 bases separating them. The CDR3 consists of 15 residues. Looked up from germline, CDR1 is MNHEY and CDR2 is SVGAGI. The CDR3 DNA sequence: TGTGCCAGCAGTTACGTGGGACTCCGCAACACTGAAGCTTTCTTT. Protein: CASSYVGLRNTEAFF.

The rearrangement joins TRBV19 to TRBJ2-7; D might be TRBD2 (6 bases). The CDR3 covers 13 residues. The V gene's germline CDR1 is LNHDA and CDR2 SQIVND (reference sequence). The V end was cut by 8 bases, the J end by 3 bases, with 14 bases between. CDR3 loop: CASAPGDLYEQYF. The CDR3 DNA reads as TGTGCCAGTGCCCCGGGGGACCTCTACGAGCAGTACTTC.

The V and J genes are TRBV4-3 and TRBJ2-7; 7 nucleotides match TRBD2. With 4 bases clipped from V and 3 bases from J, the junction kept 9 bases outside the gene matches. Per the germline V gene, CDR1 is LGHNA and CDR2 is YSLEER. The CDR3 extends over 15 amino acids. In DNA, the CDR3 is TGCGCCAGCAGCCCCCGGGCTAGCGGAAACTACGAGCAGTACTTC. Protein sequence: CASSPRASGNYEQYF.

The chain recombines TRBV6-5 with TRBJ1-2; no firm D call. The V and J ends lost 5 bases and 2 bases respectively, with 9 bases between them. From germline, CDR1 is MNHEY and CDR2 SVGAGI. The CDR3 is 13 residues long. CDR3 sequence (DNA): TGTGCCAGCAGTCCCGTCACAAACTATGGCTACACCTTC. Translated: CASSPVTNYGYTF.

The rearrangement joins TRBV6-1 to TRBJ2-7, with no clear D. V was cut by 1 base and J by 6 bases, with 7 bases left in between. The CDR3 consists of 12 residues. Germline V gives CDR1 MNHNS, CDR2 SASEGT. CDR3 sequence reads: CASSEVGAEQYF. Here the CDR3 DNA reads TGTGCCAGCAGTGAAGTCGGAGCCGAGCAGTACTTC.

This clone was seen just once. The J gene is TRBJ1-3, the V gene TRBV10-2; D is unclear. CDR1 and CDR2 (germline): WSHSY, SAAADI. The length of the CDR3 is 14 residues. V lost 7 bases and J lost 1, with 11 bases in between. CDR3 nucleotides: TGCGCCAGCAATTCCGGAGGATCTGGAAACACCATATATTTT. Residues: CASNSGGSGNTIYF.

The chain is built from TRBV13 and TRBJ2-5, with TRBD1 matching over 7 bases. The CDR3 covers 14 residues. The junction had 7 bases not matched to a gene; V was cut back by 2 bases and J by 7 bases. The V gene's germline CDR1 is PRHDT and CDR2 FYEKMQ (reference sequence). The CDR3, as DNA: TGTGCCAGCAGCTTAAGGGGGCATACGGCGACCCAGTACTTC. Translated: CASSLRGHTATQYF. Supplemented by reference TRBV13 and TRBJ2-5, the full variable domain reads AAGVIQSPRHLIKEKRETATLKCYPIPRHDTVYWYQQGPGQDPQFLISFYEKMQSDKGSIPDRFSAQQFSDYHSELNMSSLELGDSALYFCASSLRGHTATQYFGPGTRLLVL.